The next 9 T cell receptor beta chains were all read from a single sample in a study of blood T cell repertoires in COVID-19 (dated by TCRdb to the early 2020s). Libraries were prepared through the immunoSEQ multiplex PCR assay. Sourced from immuneACCESS, this table was stored by TCRdb with only in-frame sequences that have V and J called. A share of the clones is absent; for the studies checked, an unresolved V gene accounts for under half, and the remainder has no known explanation. The sample table lists roughly 250,000 clones, more than 85% of them with a count of one. Around 0.84% of the sample rests with the top ten. Sequencing was done on a sample of peripheral blood. The receptors here all came from a man under 40 with acute or convalescent COVID-19.

This clone was detected a few times. This rearrangement joins TRBV19 to TRBJ2-1; 9 bases agree with TRBD2. Germline-derived CDR1 and CDR2 are LNHDA and SQIVND (reference sequence). CDR3 length equals 14 residues. V shed 5 bases, J shed 4 bases, and the junction held 3 bases outside the gene matches. CDR3 bases: TGTGCCAGTAGTCAGACTAGCGGTTACAATGAGCAGTTCTTC. It specifies CASSQTSGYNEQFF.

This chain links TRBV30 with TRBJ2-5, with 8 bases identical to TRBD2. V lost 1 base, J lost 4 bases, and 8 bases stayed unmatched. CDR1 and CDR2 (germline): GTSNPN, SVGIG (reference sequence). The CDR3 has 15 residues. Here the CDR3 reads CAWSGGLALPETQYF. In DNA form, the CDR3 reads TGTGCCTGGAGTGGAGGACTAGCATTGCCAGAGACCCAGTACTTC.

The chain has TRBV7-2 and TRBJ2-5, with D uncertain. V lost 3 bases and J lost 5, with 7 bases in between. The germline V gene has CDR1 SGHTA and CDR2 FQGNSA. The CDR3 length is 12 residues. CDR3 sequence reads: CASSFSWETQYF. The CDR3, as DNA: TGTGCCAGCAGCTTTAGTTGGGAGACCCAGTACTTC.

This chain joins TRBV3-1 (or the pseudogene TRBV3-2) and TRBJ1-4; D is uncertain. Germline CDR1 LGHDT, CDR2 YNNKEL (reference sequence). The CDR3 totals 14 residues. Trimming shortened V by 4 bases and J by 7 bases, and 13 bases separated the two germline ends. The CDR3 DNA reads as TGTGCCAGCAGCCCCGGGAACCTCCGTGAAAAACTGTTTTTT. Protein product: CASSPGNLREKLFF.

This chain connects TRBV28 to TRBJ2-3; 9 bases map to TRBD2. Per germline, CDR1 MDHEN and CDR2 SYDVKM. Trimming at V came to 5 bases and at J to 2 bases, leaving 2 bases not matched to a gene. The CDR3 totals 14 residues. CDR3 bases: TGTGCCAGCAGTCTAGCGGGGCCCACAGATACGCAGTATTTT. It translates to CASSLAGPTDTQYF.

The chain combines TRBV19 with TRBJ2-7; 10 bases align to TRBD1. This CDR3 has 15 residues. Germline lookup yields CDR1 LNHDA and CDR2 SQIVND (reference sequence). J lost 3 bases, V lost 3 bases, and 5 bases had no gene match. CDR3 sequence (DNA): TGTGCCAGTAGTATGGGGACAGGGGTCAACTACGAGCAGTACTTC. Its protein product is CASSMGTGVNYEQYF.

The sample holds a few counts of this clone. The chain employs TRBV5-6 and TRBJ1-6; 10 nucleotides align to TRBD1. J was trimmed by 10 bases and V by 4 bases; bases with no gene match: 2. This CDR3 contains 13 residues. Germline values: CDR1 SGHDT, CDR2 YYEEEE. The CDR3 reads CASSGDRGSPLHF. The CDR3 nucleotides are TGTGCCAGCAGCGGGGACAGGGGATCACCCCTCCACTTT.

This clone was seen only once. The V and J genes are TRBV6-1 and TRBJ2-1; 11 nucleotides line up with TRBD1. CDR3 length: 14 residues. Germline V gives CDR1 MNHNS, CDR2 SASEGT. V trimming: 3 bases; J trimming: 9 bases; junction bases outside the gene matches: 4. CDR3 in DNA: TGTGCCAGCAGTGACCCCGGGACAGGGGGTGAGCAGTTCTTC. Protein product: CASSDPGTGGEQFF.

This sequence joins TRBV5-1 and TRBJ2-7; a possible D gene is TRBD2 (6 bases). The ends were cut back, 5 bases at V and 0 bases at J, with 15 bases in the middle. Germline CDR1 is SGHRS and CDR2 is YFSETQ. This CDR3 has 15 amino acids. CDR3 DNA: TGCGCCAGCAGTCCGACTTCGGGGGTCTCCTACGAGCAGTACTTC. This sequence encodes CASSPTSGVSYEQYF.